This section outlines one T cell receptor (beta chain) sequence together with its context. The antigen remains undetermined. The study ran its PCR with 60 Vbeta and 13 Jbeta primers. Profiled with immunoSEQ multiplex PCR; TCRdb holds only in-frame clones, not every one. This sample yields over 200,000 clones, of which about 78% are seen a single time; 3% to 4% belongs to the top ten. J gave up 2 bases and V 4 bases, and 5 bases lay outside the gene matches. There are 15 residues in the CDR3. Per germline, CDR1 SGHNT and CDR2 YYREEE (reference sequence). This sample stems from a study of cytomegalovirus exposure and HLA in healthy donors. Turning to the study itself: Among the 300 to 450 genotyped donors, around 85% were placed in the Caucasian-associated ancestry cluster.

General study points: 150 to 200 TCR beta chains were listed as cytomegalovirus-associated.

The V and J genes are TRBV5-4 and TRBJ2-3, with TRBD2 matching over 9 bases. Sequenced input: PBMCs. This TCR came from a male donor in good health and CMV-seronegative. The CDR3 loop reads CASSVLAGTTDTQYF. The CDR3 region has the DNA TGTGCCAGCAGCGTTCTAGCGGGGACCACAGATACGCAGTATTTT.